Shown below are 29 T cell receptor beta chains from a single sample sequenced in a study of blood T cell repertoires in COVID-19. Assay used: immunoSEQ multiplex PCR; TCRdb lists only in-frame clones, some missing. The sample includes around 110,000 clones, roughly 83% of them seen just once. Source material: peripheral blood. These receptors came from a man aged 25-45 years with acute or convalescent COVID-19.

V is TRBV19 and J is TRBJ2-3; 11 positions agree with TRBD2. V lost 4 bases, J lost 1 base, and 4 bases stayed unmatched. The germline CDR1 and CDR2 sequences are LNHDA and SQIVND (reference sequence). The CDR3 runs 16 residues. CDR3 in amino acids: CASSTPGLAGTDTQYF. The CDR3 region has the DNA TGTGCCAGTAGTACCCCGGGACTAGCGGGCACAGATACGCAGTATTTT.

V and J are TRBV5-1 and TRBJ1-1; 9 bases agree with TRBD1. This CDR3 is 16 amino acids long. Germline CDR1 SGHRS, CDR2 YFSETQ. The J segment lost 5 bases and the V segment lost 3 bases, leaving 11 bases of the junction unmatched. The DNA of the CDR3 is TGCGCCAGCAGCTCAACCCTGGACAGGGGAGGAACTGAAGCTTTCTTT. It is translated as CASSSTLDRGGTEAFF.

In its sample, this clone was seen once. The chain combines TRBV24-1 with TRBJ1-5; possible D gene TRBD1, 6 bases. Trimming took 6 bases from V and 8 from J, leaving 13 bases between them. Germline CDR1 KGHDR, CDR2 SFDVKD. CDR3 length equals 13 residues. The chain's CDR3 is CATSTGPSEPQHF. CDR3 DNA sequence: TGTGCCACCAGTACAGGGCCCTCGGAGCCCCAGCATTTT.

This clone occurred once. The rearrangement joins TRBV6-2 or TRBV6-3 to TRBJ1-2; 7 bases map to TRBD1. In germline, CDR1 is MNHEY, CDR2 SVGEGT. The CDR3 is made up of 14 amino acids. The V gene end was trimmed by 0 bases and the J gene end by 7 bases; junction bases not matched to a gene: 5. In DNA form, the CDR3 reads TGTGCCAGCAGTTACTCGAAGGGGGCCAGTGGCTACACCTTC. Amino acids: CASSYSKGASGYTF.

The V and J genes are TRBV5-4 and TRBJ1-1; the D gene is possibly TRBD1 (6 bases). The V gene's germline CDR1 is SGHNT and CDR2 YYREEE (reference sequence). Trimming took 3 bases from V and 0 from J, leaving 12 bases between them. This CDR3 is built from 15 residues. The CDR3 DNA reads as TGTGCCAGCAGCTCCGGACAGACTTTGAACACTGAAGCTTTCTTT. This codes for CASSSGQTLNTEAFF. The entire variable domain, with the rest obtained from reference TRBV5-4 and TRBJ1-1, is as follows: ETGVTQSPTHLIKTRGQQVTLRCSSQSGHNTVSWYQQALGQGPQFIFQYYREEENGRGNFPPRFSGLQFPNYSSELNVNALELDDSALYLCASSSGQTLNTEAFFGQGTRLTVV.

The V call is TRBV7-2, the J call TRBJ2-5, with D hard to call. V was clipped by 2 bases and J by 2 bases, with 9 bases between them. CDR3 length equals 14 residues. Germline CDR1 and CDR2: SGHTA and FQGNSA. CDR3 residues: CASSLFPVQETQYF. CDR3 DNA sequence: TGTGCCAGCAGCTTATTTCCAGTTCAAGAGACCCAGTACTTC. Full variable domain (missing parts from reference TRBV7-2 and TRBJ2-5): GAGVSQSPSNKVTEKGKDVELRCDPISGHTALYWYRQSLGQGLEFLIYFQGNSAPDKSGLPSDRFSAERTGGSVSTLTIQRTQQEDSAVYLCASSLFPVQETQYFGPGTRLLVL.

The rearrangement uses TRBV7-8 and TRBJ1-5; D gene ambiguous. The germline V gene has CDR1 SGHVS and CDR2 FQNEAQ. Trimming stripped 3 bases from V and 2 bases from J, with 8 bases between. The CDR3 is made up of 14 amino acids. The CDR3 DNA follows: TGTGCCAGCAGCTTCCAGGAAGGCAATCAGCCCCAGCATTTT. Translating gives CASSFQEGNQPQHF. The whole variable domain, remainder taken from reference TRBV7-8 and TRBJ1-5, is GAGVSQSPRYKVAKRGQDVALRCDPISGHVSLFWYQQALGQGPEFLTYFQNEAQLDKSGLPSDRFFAERPEGSVSTLKIQRTQQEDSAVYLCASSFQEGNQPQHFGDGTRLSIL.

This clone was seen just once. This chain links TRBV29-1 with TRBJ1-2; D is unclear. Germline CDR1 SQVTM, CDR2 ANQGSEA. The CDR3 spans 12 residues. V was trimmed by 4 bases and J by 1 base, leaving 7 bases between them. The CDR3 loop reads CSVVQVNYGYTF. CDR3 in DNA: TGCAGCGTTGTTCAGGTTAACTATGGCTACACCTTC.

V is TRBV7-9 and J is TRBJ2-2, with a weak D call TRBD1 (6 bases). The germline V gene encodes CDR1 SEHNR and CDR2 FQNEAQ (reference sequence). Trimming took off 1 base at V and 1 base at J, with 10 bases between the two ends. This CDR3 contains 16 residues. The CDR3 here is CASSLGKQGNTGELFF. The CDR3 region has the DNA TGTGCCAGCAGCTTAGGAAAACAGGGGAACACCGGGGAGCTGTTTTTT.

The V and J genes are TRBV4-2 and TRBJ2-1, with 8 bases fitting TRBD2. The ends lost 4 bases at V and 5 bases at J; junction bases unmatched: 19. The CDR3 covers 19 residues. Germline loops: CDR1 LGHNA, CDR2 YNFKEQ. The CDR3 is CASSPGERGFSIRDNEQFF. In nucleotides, the CDR3 is TGTGCCAGCAGCCCTGGTGAGCGGGGGTTTAGTATTCGGGACAATGAGCAGTTCTTC.

This clone was counted only a few times. The V call is TRBV6-2 or TRBV6-3, the J call TRBJ2-3, with D tentatively TRBD2 (5 bases). The germline V gene has CDR1 MNHEY and CDR2 SVGEGT. Between the trimmed V and J ends, which lost 4 bases and 4 bases, there was a span of 12 bases. This CDR3 has 14 amino acids. As DNA, the CDR3 is TGTGCCAGCAGTTGGACTGATCCCCCAGATACGCAGTATTTT. Encoded protein: CASSWTDPPDTQYF.

This chain joins TRBV15 and TRBJ2-2, with a possible D match to TRBD1 (6 bases). The CDR3 has 15 amino acids. Trimming pared 1 base from V and 6 bases from J, leaving 12 bases between. Germline V lookup: CDR1 LNHNV, CDR2 YYDKDF (reference sequence). The CDR3: CATSRAGVSAGELFF. The CDR3 coding sequence is TGTGCCACCAGCAGAGCAGGGGTATCGGCCGGGGAGCTGTTTTTT.

The CDR3 DNA sequence: TGTGCCAGCAGCCGTGGACTCGCACTAGATACGCAGTATTTT. This gives the protein CASSRGLALDTQYF. The chain couples TRBV5-5 to TRBJ2-3, with D maybe TRBD2 (5 bases). V was shortened by 4 bases and J by 5 bases, with 14 bases between the two germline ends. CDR1 and CDR2 (germline): SGHKS, YYEKEE (reference sequence). This CDR3 has 14 amino acids.

This CDR3 is CASSLKVAGGTEKLFF. CDR3 in DNA: TGCGCCAGCAGCTTGAAAGTGGCAGGGGGCACTGAAAAACTGTTTTTT. The rearrangement joins TRBV5-1 to TRBJ1-4; 8 positions match TRBD1. Unmatched junction bases numbered 9, after V lost 1 base and J lost 7 bases. This CDR3 is 16 amino acids long. The germline CDR1 and CDR2 sequences are SGHRS and YFSETQ.

This chain connects TRBV19 to TRBJ1-2; no clear D gene. Per germline, CDR1 LNHDA and CDR2 SQIVND (reference sequence). V lost 6 bases and J 3 bases, leaving 14 bases between the germline ends. The CDR3 extends over 14 amino acids. The CDR3 sequence: CASSPTAFDYGYTF. The CDR3 DNA is TGTGCCAGTAGCCCGACTGCTTTTGACTATGGCTACACCTTC.

This chain connects TRBV7-9 to TRBJ2-1; D unresolved. Deletions cut 0 bases from V and 7 bases from J, with 7 bases between. CDR1 is SEHNR and CDR2 is FQNEAQ in the germline V gene (reference sequence). The CDR3 extends over 13 amino acids. The chain's CDR3 is CASSLAPINEQFF. Here the CDR3 DNA reads TGTGCCAGCAGCTTAGCTCCTATAAATGAGCAGTTCTTC.

This chain links TRBV27 with TRBJ2-3; 12 bases are a match to TRBD2. Losses at the gene ends were 7 bases for V and 4 bases for J; bases not matched to a gene: 12. The CDR3 runs 17 residues. Germline V gene lookup returns CDR1 MNHEY and CDR2 SMNVEV (reference sequence). The CDR3 bases are TGTGCCAGCAATGAGCAGACTAGCGGGAGTAGTCCAGATACGCAGTATTTT. Its translation: CASNEQTSGSSPDTQYF.

The chain has TRBV5-6 and TRBJ1-1; 8 bases are a match to TRBD1. The germline CDR1 and CDR2 sequences are SGHDT and YYEEEE. The CDR3 is made up of 15 amino acids. The V segment lost 3 bases and the J segment 6 bases; nucleotides outside the gene matches: 10. CDR3 amino acids: CASSSKTGVVAEAFF. CDR3 nucleotides: TGTGCCAGCAGCTCAAAGACAGGGGTTGTGGCTGAAGCTTTCTTT.

V gene TRBV5-1 combines with J gene TRBJ2-2; 10 bases are shared with TRBD1. The CDR3 contains 15 residues. With V trimmed by 0 bases and J by 6 bases, 2 bases remained unmatched. Germline loops: CDR1 SGHRS, CDR2 YFSETQ. In nucleotides, the CDR3 is TGCGCCAGCAGCTTGGAGGGACAGGGGTCCGGGGAGCTGTTTTTT. This translates into CASSLEGQGSGELFF.

This clone was counted once. This chain connects TRBV7-9 to TRBJ2-5; the D gene is possibly TRBD2 (5 bases). V was pared by 5 bases and J by 0 bases, with 10 bases between. Germline V gives CDR1 SEHNR, CDR2 FQNEAQ (reference sequence). The CDR3 has 14 amino acids. The CDR3 nucleotides read TGTGCCAGCAGCATCCGGGATAACCAAGAGACCCAGTACTTC. The encoded protein is CASSIRDNQETQYF.

The rearrangement uses TRBV6-5 and TRBJ1-1; 8 bases line up with TRBD1. CDR1 and CDR2 (germline): MNHEY, SVGAGI. V gave up 11 bases and J gave up 4 bases; unmatched junction bases: 12. This CDR3 region has 14 residues. The CDR3 bases are TGTGCCGCCCCCCCCAGGGGGCTCGGCACTGAAGCTTTCTTT. It specifies CAAPPRGLGTEAFF.

The rearrangement links TRBV29-1 to TRBJ1-1; the D is unclear. The V and J ends lost 4 bases and 4 bases respectively, with 13 bases between them. The CDR3 totals 13 residues. The germline V gene has CDR1 SQVTM and CDR2 ANQGSEA. CDR3: CSVGKGGITEAFF. The CDR3 DNA reads TGCAGCGTTGGGAAGGGAGGTATCACTGAAGCTTTCTTT. The full variable domain, completed using reference TRBV29-1 and TRBJ1-1, is SAVISQKPSRDICQRGTSLTIQCQVDSQVTMMFWYRQQPGQSLTLIATANQGSEATYESGFVIDKFPISRPNLTFSTLTVSNMSPEDSSIYLCSVGKGGITEAFFGQGTRLTVV.

The V and J genes are TRBV4-3 and TRBJ1-5; D uncertain. The germline V and J ends were trimmed by 4 bases and 1 base, with 11 bases remaining between them. Germline loops: CDR1 LGHNA, CDR2 YSLEER. The CDR3 sequence is 15 residues long. CDR3 sequence (DNA): TGCGCCAGCAGCCCGTCTATTGAGAGCAATCAGCCCCAGCATTTT. Its protein is CASSPSIESNQPQHF.

This clone was found once. V is TRBV9 and J is TRBJ2-1; D remains ambiguous. The germline CDR1 and CDR2 sequences are SGDLS and YYNGEE. Trimming removed 0 bases from V and 5 bases from J, with 9 bases in between. CDR3 length: 14 residues. CDR3 DNA sequence: TGTGCCAGCAGCGTAGGATCCCGGGACAATGAGCAGTTCTTC. Its translation: CASSVGSRDNEQFF.

The genes are TRBV7-9 and TRBJ1-1; unclear D gene. CDR1 SEHNR and CDR2 FQNEAQ come from the germline V gene (reference sequence). The CDR3 has 12 residues. V gave up 2 bases and J gave up 4 bases, with 5 bases separating them. CDR3 sequence: CASSLYGTEAFF. Here the CDR3 DNA reads TGTGCCAGCAGCTTATACGGCACTGAAGCTTTCTTT. The whole variable domain, filled in from reference TRBV7-9 and TRBJ1-1, reads DTGVSQNPRHKITKRGQNVTFRCDPISEHNRLYWYRQTLGQGPEFLTYFQNEAQLEKSRLLSDRFSAERPKGSFSTLEIQRTEQGDSAMYLCASSLYGTEAFFGQGTRLTVV.

The chain has TRBV21-1 and TRBJ2-2; the table calls TRBD1, which could not be checked here. TRBV21-1 constitutes a pseudogene. This CDR3 has 19 residues. The CDR3 protein is CASSSRDRHQGANTGELFF. CDR3 bases: TGTGCCAGCAGCTCTCGCGACAGACATCAAGGGGCGAACACCGGGGAGCTGTTTTTT.

The chain combines TRBV6-6 with TRBJ1-2, with D perhaps TRBD1 (6 bases). Trimming took off 1 base at V and 3 bases at J, with 9 bases between the two ends. The length of the CDR3 is 14 residues. In germline, CDR1 is MNHNY, CDR2 SVGAGI (reference sequence). CDR3 coding DNA: TGTGCCAGCAGTTACTTACAGGGTGACTATGGCTACACCTTC. Translating it yields CASSYLQGDYGYTF.

This clone was seen just once. The chain employs TRBV6-1 and TRBJ2-4; D call uncertain. This CDR3 comprises 19 residues. Germline V gene lookup returns CDR1 MNHNS and CDR2 SASEGT. Trimming shortened V by 0 bases and J by 0 bases, and 18 bases separated the two germline ends. CDR3 nucleotides: TGTGCCAGCAGTGAAGCCTCACGAGTCTCGGAGTTAGCCAAAAACATTCAGTACTTC. It encodes CASSEASRVSELAKNIQYF.

V and J are TRBV18 and TRBJ1-1; no clear D gene. This CDR3 is 16 amino acids long. Germline V gives CDR1 KGHSH, CDR2 LQKENI. The V end was cut by 0 bases, the J end by 1 base, with 12 bases between. DNA for the CDR3: TGTGCCAGCTCACCACCGAGTGCGGTGGCGAACACTGAAGCTTTCTTT. Its translation is CASSPPSAVANTEAFF.